The T cell receptor beta chain under discussion was sequenced for a study of cytomegalovirus exposure and HLA in healthy donors. A multiplex PCR was run with 60 Vbeta primers and 13 Jbeta primers. The data were produced by immunoSEQ multiplex PCR, yet TCRdb's version contains in-frame clones alone and is incomplete. The profile shows some 98,000 clones, around a tenth of them singletons. This clone has a handful of counts. Source material: PBMCs. This clonotype was obtained from a man aged 45 to 65 in good health and CMV-seropositive.

The CDR3 spells CASSLVMGLAGGPGQNSSYEQYF. The CDR3 DNA sequence: TGTGCCAGCAGCTTAGTAATGGGACTAGCGGGAGGGCCGGGTCAGAATAGTTCCTACGAGCAGTACTTC. The chain uses TRBV13 and TRBJ2-7; TRBD2 matches 16 bases. Germline assignment: CDR1 PRHDT and CDR2 FYEKMQ (reference sequence). CDR3 length: 23 amino acids. V lost 1 base, J lost 1 base, and 19 bases stayed unmatched.